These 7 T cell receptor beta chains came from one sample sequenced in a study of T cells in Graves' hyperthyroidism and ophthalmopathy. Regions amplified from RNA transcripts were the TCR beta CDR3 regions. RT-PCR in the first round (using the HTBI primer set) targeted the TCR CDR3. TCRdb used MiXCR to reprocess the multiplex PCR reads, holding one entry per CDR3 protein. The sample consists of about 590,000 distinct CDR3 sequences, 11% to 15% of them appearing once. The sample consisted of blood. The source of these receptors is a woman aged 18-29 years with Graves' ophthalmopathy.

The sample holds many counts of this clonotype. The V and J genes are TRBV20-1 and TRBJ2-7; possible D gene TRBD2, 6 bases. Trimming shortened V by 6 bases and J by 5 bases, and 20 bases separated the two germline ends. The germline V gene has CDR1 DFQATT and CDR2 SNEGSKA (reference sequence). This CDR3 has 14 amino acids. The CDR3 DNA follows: TGCAGTGCCTCCGGATGGGGGAGACTAGACGAGCAGTACTTC. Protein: CSASGWGRLDEQYF.

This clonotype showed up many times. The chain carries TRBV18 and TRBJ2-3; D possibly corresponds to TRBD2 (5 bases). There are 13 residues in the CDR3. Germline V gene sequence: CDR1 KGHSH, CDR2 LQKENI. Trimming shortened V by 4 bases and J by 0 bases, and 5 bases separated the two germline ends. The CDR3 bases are TGTGCCAGCTCACGACTAAGCACAGATACGCAGTATTTT. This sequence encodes CASSRLSTDTQYF.

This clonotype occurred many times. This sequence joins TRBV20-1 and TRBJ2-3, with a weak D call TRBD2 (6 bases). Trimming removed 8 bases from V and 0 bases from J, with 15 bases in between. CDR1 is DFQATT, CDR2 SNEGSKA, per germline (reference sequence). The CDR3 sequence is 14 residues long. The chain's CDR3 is CSPKGDFSTDTQYF. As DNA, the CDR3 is TGCAGTCCTAAAGGGGACTTCAGCACAGATACGCAGTATTTT.

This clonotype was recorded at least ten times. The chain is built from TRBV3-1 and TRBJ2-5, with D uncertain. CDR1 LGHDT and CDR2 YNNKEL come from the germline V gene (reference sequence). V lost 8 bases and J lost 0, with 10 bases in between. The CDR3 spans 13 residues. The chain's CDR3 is CASGESHQETQYF. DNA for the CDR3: TGTGCCAGCGGCGAGAGCCACCAAGAGACCCAGTACTTC.

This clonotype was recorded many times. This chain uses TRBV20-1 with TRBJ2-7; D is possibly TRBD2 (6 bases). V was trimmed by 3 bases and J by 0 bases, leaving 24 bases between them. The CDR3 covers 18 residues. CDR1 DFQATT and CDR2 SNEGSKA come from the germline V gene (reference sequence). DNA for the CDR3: TGCAGTGCTAGGTACCCCTGGATTCGCGGAGGGTCCTCCTACGAGCAGTACTTC. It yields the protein CSARYPWIRGGSSYEQYF.

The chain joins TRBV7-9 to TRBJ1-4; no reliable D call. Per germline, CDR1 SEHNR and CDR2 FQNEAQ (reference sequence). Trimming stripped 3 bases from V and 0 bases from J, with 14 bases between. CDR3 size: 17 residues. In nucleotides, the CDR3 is TGTGCCAGCAGCTTCACCGGTGGTGGGGCAACTAATGAAAAACTGTTTTTT. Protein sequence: CASSFTGGGATNEKLFF.

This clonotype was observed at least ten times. The CDR3 loop reads CASSLTGTVTDTQYF. The CDR3 nucleotides are TGTGCCAGCAGTTTGACCGGGACAGTCACAGATACGCAGTATTTT. The chain is built from TRBV12-3 or TRBV12-4 and TRBJ2-3; TRBD1 agrees at 7 bases. The CDR3 is 15 residues long. With 3 bases clipped from V and 2 bases from J, the junction kept 5 bases outside the gene matches.